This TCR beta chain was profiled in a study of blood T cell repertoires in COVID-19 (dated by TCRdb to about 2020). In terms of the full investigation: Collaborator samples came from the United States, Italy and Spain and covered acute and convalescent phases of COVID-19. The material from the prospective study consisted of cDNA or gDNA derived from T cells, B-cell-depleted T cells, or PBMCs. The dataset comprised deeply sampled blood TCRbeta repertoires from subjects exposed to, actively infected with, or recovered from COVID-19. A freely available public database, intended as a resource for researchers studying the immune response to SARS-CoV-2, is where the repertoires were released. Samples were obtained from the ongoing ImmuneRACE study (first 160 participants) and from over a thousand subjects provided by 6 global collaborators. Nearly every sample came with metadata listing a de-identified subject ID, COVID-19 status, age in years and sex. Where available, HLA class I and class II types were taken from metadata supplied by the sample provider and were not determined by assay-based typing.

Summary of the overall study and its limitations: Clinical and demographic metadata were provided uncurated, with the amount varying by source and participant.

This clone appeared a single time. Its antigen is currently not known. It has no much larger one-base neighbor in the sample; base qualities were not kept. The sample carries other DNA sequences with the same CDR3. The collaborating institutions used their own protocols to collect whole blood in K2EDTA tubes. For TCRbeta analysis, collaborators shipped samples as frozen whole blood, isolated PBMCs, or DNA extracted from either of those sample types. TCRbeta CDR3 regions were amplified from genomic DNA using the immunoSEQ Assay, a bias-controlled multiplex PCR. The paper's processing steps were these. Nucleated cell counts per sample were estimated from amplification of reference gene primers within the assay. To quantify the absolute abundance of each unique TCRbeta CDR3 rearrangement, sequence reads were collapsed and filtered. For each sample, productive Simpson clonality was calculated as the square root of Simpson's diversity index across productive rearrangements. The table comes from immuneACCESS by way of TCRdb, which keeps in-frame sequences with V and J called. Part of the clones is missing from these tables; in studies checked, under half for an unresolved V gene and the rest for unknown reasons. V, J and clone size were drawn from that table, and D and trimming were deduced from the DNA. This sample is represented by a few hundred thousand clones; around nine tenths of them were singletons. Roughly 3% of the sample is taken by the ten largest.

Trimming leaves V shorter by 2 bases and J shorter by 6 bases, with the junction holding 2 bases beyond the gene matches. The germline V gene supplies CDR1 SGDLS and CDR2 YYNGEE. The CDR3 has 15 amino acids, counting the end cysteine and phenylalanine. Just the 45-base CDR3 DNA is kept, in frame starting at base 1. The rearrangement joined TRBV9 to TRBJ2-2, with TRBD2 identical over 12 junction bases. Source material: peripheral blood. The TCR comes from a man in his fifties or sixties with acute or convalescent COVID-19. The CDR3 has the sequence CASSVLAGGPGELFF. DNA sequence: TGTGCCAGCAGCGTGCTAGCGGGGGGGCCCGGGGAGCTGTTTTTT.